This note documents a single T cell receptor beta chain sequence. Its antigen remains unknown. The data stem from a study of cytomegalovirus exposure and HLA in healthy donors. General observations from the study: One variant, a missense change in DCLRE1C, was linked in a later analysis to TCR beta V- and J-gene trimming. Reports described diagnosis of cytomegalovirus status by the classifier as highly specific and sensitive. Sequencing likely produced, as an artifact, a cluster of highly shared sequence variants. Productive status was seen about 90% or about 30% of the time for most TCR beta V segments in an earlier analysis.

The length of the CDR3 is 14 residues. V was shortened by 6 bases and J by 2 bases, with 10 bases between the two germline ends. The germline V gene has CDR1 SNHLY and CDR2 FYNNEI. PCR used 60 Vbeta primers and 13 Jbeta primers. The protocol was immunoSEQ multiplex PCR, while the TCRdb copy is restricted to in-frame clones and leaves out a portion. The profile shows about 130,000 clones, 65% to 80% of them singletons. This TCR came from a man in his thirties or forties in good health and CMV-seronegative. This chain uses TRBV2 with TRBJ2-2, with D perhaps matching TRBD2 (5 bases). The sequenced sample was PBMCs. The DNA for the CDR3 is TGTGCCAGCAGGGAGGACTCCAACACCGGGGAGCTGTTTTTT. Amino acid sequence: CASREDSNTGELFF.